The 3 T cell receptor beta chains in this list originate from one sample, sequenced in a study of OX40 agonist ivuxolimab in advanced cancers. Sequencing used immunoSEQ multiplex PCR; TCRdb keeps in-frame clones, though not all of them. The sample carries some 45,000 clones, approximately 79% recorded once. Material: CD4+ or CD8+ T cells sorted from blood, obtained in a trial of the OX40 agonist ivuxolimab. These receptors originate from an adult with an advanced solid tumor such as melanoma, head and neck, liver or kidney cancer.

The table lists this clone with a few counts. This chain links TRBV4-1 with TRBJ2-2, with 11 bases that match TRBD2. CDR3 length: 18 amino acids. Germline loops: CDR1 MGHRA, CDR2 YSYEKL. J gave up 3 bases and V 0 bases, and 6 bases lay outside the gene matches. The DNA for the CDR3 is TGCGCCAGCAGCCAAGATCCGACTAGCGGGGTCTACACCGGGGAGCTGTTTTTT. Protein: CASSQDPTSGVYTGELFF.

The table lists this clone with a count of one. This chain connects TRBV2 to TRBJ2-5, with 9 bases lining up with TRBD2. The germline CDR1 and CDR2 sequences are SNHLY and FYNNEI. Germline trimming cut 5 bases from V and 4 bases from J; bases unmatched to any gene: 11. The CDR3 has 16 residues. In DNA, the CDR3 is TGTGCCAGCAGTATGAATACAGCGGGAGGCGGAGAGACCCAGTACTTC. It yields the protein CASSMNTAGGGETQYF. Supplemented by reference TRBV2 and TRBJ2-5, the full variable domain reads EPEVTQTPSHQVTQMGQEVILRCVPISNHLYFYWYRQILGQKVEFLVSFYNNEISEKSEIFDDQFSVERPDGSNFTLKIRSTKLEDSAMYFCASSMNTAGGGETQYFGPGTRLLVL.

The V and J genes are TRBV6-1 and TRBJ1-5; D not certain. The CDR3 has 14 amino acids. The germline V and J ends were trimmed by 4 bases and 6 bases, with 13 bases remaining between them. The germline V gene has CDR1 MNHNS and CDR2 SASEGT. The CDR3 DNA reads TGTGCCAGCAGTGCGGCCGACTTCAGTCAGCCCCAGCATTTT. This translates into CASSAADFSQPQHF.